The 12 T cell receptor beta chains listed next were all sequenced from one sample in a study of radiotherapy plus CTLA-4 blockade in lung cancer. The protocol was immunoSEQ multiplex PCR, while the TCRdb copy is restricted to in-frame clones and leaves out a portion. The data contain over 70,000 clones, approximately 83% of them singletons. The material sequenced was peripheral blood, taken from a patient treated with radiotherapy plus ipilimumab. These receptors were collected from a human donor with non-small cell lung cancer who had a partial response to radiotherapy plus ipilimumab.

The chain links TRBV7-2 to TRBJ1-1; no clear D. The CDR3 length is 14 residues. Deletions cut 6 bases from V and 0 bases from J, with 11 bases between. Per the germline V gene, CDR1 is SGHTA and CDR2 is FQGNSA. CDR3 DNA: TGTGCCAGCAGAATAGCGGGTTTGAACACTGAAGCTTTCTTT. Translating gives CASRIAGLNTEAFF.

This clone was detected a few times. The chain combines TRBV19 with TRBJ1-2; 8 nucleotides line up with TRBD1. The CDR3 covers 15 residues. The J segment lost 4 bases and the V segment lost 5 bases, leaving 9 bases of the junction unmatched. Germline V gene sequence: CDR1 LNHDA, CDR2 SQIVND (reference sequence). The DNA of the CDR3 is TGTGCCAGTAGTCCCCTGGACAGGGATAGCTATGGCTACACCTTC. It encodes CASSPLDRDSYGYTF. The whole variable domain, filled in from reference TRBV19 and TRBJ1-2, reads DGGITQSPKYLFRKEGQNVTLSCEQNLNHDAMYWYRQDPGQGLRLIYYSQIVNDFQKGDIAEGYSVSREKKESFPLTVTSAQKNPTAFYLCASSPLDRDSYGYTFGSGTRLTVV.

The CDR3 reads CASLAPGELNYGYTF. CDR3 DNA sequence: TGTGCCAGCCTAGCGCCGGGAGAGCTTAACTATGGCTACACCTTC. The chain is built from TRBV28 and TRBJ1-2; D is unclear. The CDR3 loop spans 15 amino acids. Germline V gene data show CDR1 as MDHEN and CDR2 as SYDVKM. The V end lost 8 bases, the J end lost 1 base, and 17 bases lay between the germline ends.

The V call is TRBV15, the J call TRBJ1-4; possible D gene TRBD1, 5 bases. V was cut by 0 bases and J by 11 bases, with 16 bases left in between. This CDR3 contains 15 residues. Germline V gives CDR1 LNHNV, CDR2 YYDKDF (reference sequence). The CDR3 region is CATSRDRQARGKLFF. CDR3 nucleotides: TGTGCCACCAGCAGAGATAGGCAGGCGCGGGGGAAACTGTTTTTT. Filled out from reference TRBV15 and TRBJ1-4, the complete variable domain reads DAMVIQNPRYQVTQFGKPVTLSCSQTLNHNVMYWYQQKSSQAPKLLFHYYDKDFNNEADTPDNFQSRRPNTSFCFLDIRSPGLGDTAMYLCATSRDRQARGKLFFGSGTQLSVL.

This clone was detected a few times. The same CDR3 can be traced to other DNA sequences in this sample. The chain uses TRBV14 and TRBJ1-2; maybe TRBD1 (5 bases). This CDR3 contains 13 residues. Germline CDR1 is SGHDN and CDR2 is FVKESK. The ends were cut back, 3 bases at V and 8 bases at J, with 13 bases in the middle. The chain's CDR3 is CASSQGQGYGYTF. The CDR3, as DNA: TGTGCCAGCAGCCAGGGCCAGGGTTACGGCTACACCTTC. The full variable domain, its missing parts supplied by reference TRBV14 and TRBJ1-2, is EAGVTQFPSHSVIEKGQTVTLRCDPISGHDNLYWYRRVMGKEIKFLLHFVKESKQDESGMPNNRFLAERTGGTYSTLKVQPAELEDSGVYFCASSQGQGYGYTFGSGTRLTVV.

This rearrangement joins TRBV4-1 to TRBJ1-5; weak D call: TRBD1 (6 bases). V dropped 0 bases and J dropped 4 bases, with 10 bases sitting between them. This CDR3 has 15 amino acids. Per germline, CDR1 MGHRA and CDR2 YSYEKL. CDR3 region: CASSQDRTENQPQHF. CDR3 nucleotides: TGCGCCAGCAGCCAAGATCGGACAGAGAATCAGCCCCAGCATTTT.

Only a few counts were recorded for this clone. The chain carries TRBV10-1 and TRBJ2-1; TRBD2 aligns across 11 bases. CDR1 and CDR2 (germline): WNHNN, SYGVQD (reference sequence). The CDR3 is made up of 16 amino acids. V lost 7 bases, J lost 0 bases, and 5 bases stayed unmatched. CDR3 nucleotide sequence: TGCGCCAGCAATGGGGGACTAGCGGCCTCCTACAATGAGCAGTTCTTC. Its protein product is CASNGGLAASYNEQFF.

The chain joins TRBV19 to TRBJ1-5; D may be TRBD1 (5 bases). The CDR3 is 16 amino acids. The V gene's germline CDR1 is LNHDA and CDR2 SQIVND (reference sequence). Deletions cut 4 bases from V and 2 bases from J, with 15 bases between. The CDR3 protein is CASSTTGTWGNQPQHF. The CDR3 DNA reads TGTGCCAGTAGTACAACCGGGACTTGGGGCAATCAGCCCCAGCATTTT.

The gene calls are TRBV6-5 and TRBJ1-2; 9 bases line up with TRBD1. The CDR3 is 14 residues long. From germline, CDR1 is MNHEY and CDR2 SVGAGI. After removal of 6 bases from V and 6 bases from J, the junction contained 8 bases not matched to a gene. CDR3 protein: CASRQGARPNGYTF. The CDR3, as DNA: TGTGCCAGCAGACAGGGGGCAAGGCCAAATGGCTACACCTTC.

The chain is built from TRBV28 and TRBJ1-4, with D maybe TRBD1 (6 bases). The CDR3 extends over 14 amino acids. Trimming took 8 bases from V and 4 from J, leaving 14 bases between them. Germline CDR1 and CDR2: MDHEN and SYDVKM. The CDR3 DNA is TGTGCCAGCGGAAACAGGGTGATTAATGAAAAACTGTTTTTT. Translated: CASGNRVINEKLFF.

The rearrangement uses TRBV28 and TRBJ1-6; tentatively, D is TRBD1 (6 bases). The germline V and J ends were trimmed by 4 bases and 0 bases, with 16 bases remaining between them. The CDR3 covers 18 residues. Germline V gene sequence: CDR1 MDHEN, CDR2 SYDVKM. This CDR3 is CASSYSMQGSSYNSPLHF. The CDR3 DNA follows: TGTGCCAGCAGTTATAGCATGCAGGGGAGCTCCTATAATTCACCCCTCCACTTT.

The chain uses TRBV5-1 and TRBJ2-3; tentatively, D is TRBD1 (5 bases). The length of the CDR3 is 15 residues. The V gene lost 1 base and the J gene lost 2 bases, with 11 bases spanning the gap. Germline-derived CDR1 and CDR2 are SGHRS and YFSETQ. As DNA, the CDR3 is TGCGCCAGCAGCTTGACAGGCGTTTTCACAGATACGCAGTATTTT. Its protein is CASSLTGVFTDTQYF. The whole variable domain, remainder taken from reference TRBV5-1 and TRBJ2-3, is KAGVTQTPRYLIKTRGQQVTLSCSPISGHRSVSWYQQTPGQGLQFLFEYFSETQRNKGNFPGRFSGRQFSNSRSEMNVSTLELGDSALYLCASSLTGVFTDTQYFGPGTRLTVL.